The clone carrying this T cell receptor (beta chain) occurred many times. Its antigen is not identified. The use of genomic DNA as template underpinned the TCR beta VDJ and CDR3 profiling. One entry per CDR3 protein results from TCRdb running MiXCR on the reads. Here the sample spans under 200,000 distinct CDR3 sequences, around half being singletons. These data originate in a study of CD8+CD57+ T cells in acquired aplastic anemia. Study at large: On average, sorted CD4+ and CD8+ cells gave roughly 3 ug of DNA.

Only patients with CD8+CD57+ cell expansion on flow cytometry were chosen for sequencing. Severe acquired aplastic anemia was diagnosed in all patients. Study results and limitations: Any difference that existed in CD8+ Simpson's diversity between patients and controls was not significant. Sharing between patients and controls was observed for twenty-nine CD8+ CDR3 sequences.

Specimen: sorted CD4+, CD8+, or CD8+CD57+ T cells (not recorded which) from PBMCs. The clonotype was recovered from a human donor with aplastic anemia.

As DNA, the CDR3 is TGTGCCAGCAGCTCGGCAGGGGGGATGGCAGATACGCAGTATTTT. It yields the protein CASSSAGGMADTQYF. This chain links TRBV11-2 with TRBJ2-3; D possibly corresponds to TRBD1 (7 bases). Germline CDR1 and CDR2: SGHAT and FQNNGV. The CDR3 sequence is 15 residues long. Trimming cost V 4 bases and J 4 bases, with 15 bases left between them.